The present TCR beta chain was sequenced within a study of neurological immune-mediated disorders. Study at large: Relapsing-remitting forms accounted for about 90% of the roughly 34 multiple sclerosis patients and secondary progressive forms for 3. Study-wide results and limits: No sharing of CDR3 amino acid sequences was observed among expanded clones across subjects, suggesting private repertoires in all groups.

With 10-nucleotide random UMIs included, cDNA was synthesized by 5'RACE. TCRdb reprocessed the 5' RACE reads via MiXCR and lists one record per CDR3 protein. Counted here are about 66,000 distinct CDR3 sequences, 4.5% occurring once; the ten biggest clones make up 6.5% to 7.5%. This clonotype was observed at least ten times. Its antigen remains unidentified. The V gene lost 4 bases and the J gene lost 6 bases, with 13 bases spanning the gap. Germline CDR1 reads MGHRA; CDR2 reads YSYEKL. The CDR3 covers 14 residues. The chain employs TRBV4-1 and TRBJ2-1, with a weak D call TRBD1 (5 bases). The TCR originated in a man aged 25 to 45 with multiple sclerosis. Sequences were obtained from PBMCs. The CDR3 spells CASSPQDQGNEQFF. For the CDR3, the DNA is TGCGCCAGCAGCCCTCAGGACCAGGGCAATGAGCAGTTCTTC.